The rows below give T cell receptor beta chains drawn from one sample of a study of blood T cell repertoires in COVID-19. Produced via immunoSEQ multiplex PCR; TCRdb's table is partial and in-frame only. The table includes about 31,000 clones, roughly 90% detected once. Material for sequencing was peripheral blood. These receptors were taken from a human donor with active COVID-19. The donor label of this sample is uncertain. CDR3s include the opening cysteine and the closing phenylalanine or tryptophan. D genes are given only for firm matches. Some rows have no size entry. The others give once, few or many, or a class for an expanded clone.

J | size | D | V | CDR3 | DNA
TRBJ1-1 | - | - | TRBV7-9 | CASSPRDLNTEAFF | TGTGCCAGCAGCCCGAGGGATTTGAACACTGAAGCTTTCTTT
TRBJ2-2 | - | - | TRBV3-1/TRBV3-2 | CASSQGLHAGELFF | TGTGCCAGCAGCCAAGGGCTCCACGCCGGGGAGCTGTTTTTT
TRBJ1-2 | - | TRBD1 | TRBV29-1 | CSVETGGGGYTF | TGCAGCGTTGAAACAGGGGGCGGCGGCTACACCTTC
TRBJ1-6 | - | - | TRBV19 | CASTQGNSPLHF | TGTGCCAGTACCCAGGGGAATTCACCCCTCCACTTT
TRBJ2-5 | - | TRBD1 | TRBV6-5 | CASRGTGEETQYF | TGTGCCAGCAGGGGGACAGGGGAAGAGACCCAGTACTTC
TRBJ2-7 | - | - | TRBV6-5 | CASSRGSRDTNEQYF | TGTGCCAGCAGTCGGGGTAGTCGGGATACCAACGAGCAGTACTTC
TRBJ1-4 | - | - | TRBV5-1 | CASSAEKVEKLFF | TGCGCCAGCAGCGCGGAAAAAGTTGAAAAACTGTTTTTT
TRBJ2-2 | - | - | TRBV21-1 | CASSTRKSSGSLSTGELFF | TGTGCCAGCAGCACTCGAAAGTCTAGCGGGAGCTTGAGCACCGGGGAGCTGTTTTTT
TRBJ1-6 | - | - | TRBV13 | CASSPTFSSPLHF | TGTGCCAGCAGCCCTACCTTTTCTTCACCCCTCCACTTT
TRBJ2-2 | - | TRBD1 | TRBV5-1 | CASSFDRGRSTGELFF | TGCGCCAGCAGCTTCGACAGGGGGCGATCCACCGGGGAGCTGTTTTTT
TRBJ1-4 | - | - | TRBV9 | CASSVRGQGSNEKLFF | TGTGCCAGCAGCGTGAGAGGCCAGGGGTCTAATGAAAAACTGTTTTTT
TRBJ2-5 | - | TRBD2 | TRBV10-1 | CASRTTSAQETQYF | TGCGCCAGCAGAACGACTAGCGCTCAAGAGACCCAGTACTTC
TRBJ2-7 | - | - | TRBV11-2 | CASSLTGDYEQYF | TGTGCCAGCAGCTTAACAGGAGACTACGAGCAGTACTTC
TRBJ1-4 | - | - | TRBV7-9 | CASRASPRAGQSNEKLFF | TGTGCCAGCAGAGCTTCCCCTCGGGCGGGGCAGTCTAATGAAAAACTGTTTTTT
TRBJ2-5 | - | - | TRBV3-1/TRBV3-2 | CASSHDRLETQYF | TGTGCCAGCAGCCATGACAGGTTAGAGACCCAGTACTTC
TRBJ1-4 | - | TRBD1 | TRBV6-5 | CASRIGTGGEKLFF | TGTGCCAGCAGGATCGGGACAGGGGGAGAAAAACTGTTTTTT
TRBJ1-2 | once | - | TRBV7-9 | CASSLTEIYGYTF | TGTGCCAGCAGCTTAACAGAAATCTATGGCTACACCTTC
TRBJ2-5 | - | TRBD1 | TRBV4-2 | CASSQEGTGVGETQYF | TGTGCCAGCAGCCAAGAGGGGACAGGGGTCGGCGAGACCCAGTACTTC
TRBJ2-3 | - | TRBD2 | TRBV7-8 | CASSLLAGTDTQYF | TGTGCCAGCAGCTTACTAGCGGGCACAGATACGCAGTATTTT
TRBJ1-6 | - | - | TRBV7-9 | CASSLGRGYSPLHF | TGTGCCAGCAGCTTAGGACGGGGTTATTCACCCCTCCACTTT
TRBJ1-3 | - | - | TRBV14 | CASSQDPGTGNTIYF | TGTGCCAGCAGCCAAGATCCGGGGACTGGAAACACCATATATTTT
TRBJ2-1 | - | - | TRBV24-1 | CATSDEGSSSYNEQFF | TGTGCCACCAGTGATGAGGGATCGAGCTCCTACAATGAGCAGTTCTTC
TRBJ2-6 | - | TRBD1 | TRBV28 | CASSDRPGQGGRYVLTF | TGTGCCAGCAGCGACCGCCCTGGACAGGGGGGGCGTTACGTCCTGACTTTC
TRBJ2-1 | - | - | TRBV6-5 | CASSRDWSSYNEQFF | TGTGCCAGCAGCAGGGACTGGAGCTCCTACAATGAGCAGTTCTTC
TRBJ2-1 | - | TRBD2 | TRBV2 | CASNTGGAYNEQFF | TGTGCCAGCAATACGGGAGGAGCCTACAATGAGCAGTTCTTC
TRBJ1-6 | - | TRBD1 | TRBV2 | CASRPPRTGLKSPLHF | TGTGCCAGCAGGCCCCCACGGACAGGGTTGAAGTCACCCCTCCACTTT
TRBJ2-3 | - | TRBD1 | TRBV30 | CAWSSAGTGKTDTQYF | TGTGCCTGGAGTAGCGCCGGGACAGGGAAAACAGATACGCAGTATTTT
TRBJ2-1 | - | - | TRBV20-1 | CSAQDMEQFF | TGCAGTGCTCAGGATATGGAGCAGTTCTTC
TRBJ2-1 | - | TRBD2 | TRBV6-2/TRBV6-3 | CASSYTGLAGVNEQFF | TGTGCCAGCAGTTACACGGGACTAGCGGGAGTCAATGAGCAGTTCTTC
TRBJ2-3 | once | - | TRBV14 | CASSQGDLILTSTDTQYF | TGTGCCAGCAGCCAAGGGGACTTGATACTTACTAGCACAGATACGCAGTATTTT
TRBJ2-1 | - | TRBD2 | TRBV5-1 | CASSLRAGGVNEQFF | TGCGCCAGCAGCTTGCGGGCGGGGGGAGTCAATGAGCAGTTCTTC
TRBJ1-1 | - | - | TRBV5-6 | CASSRGLMNTEAFF | TGTGCCAGCAGCAGGGGACTGATGAACACTGAAGCTTTCTTT
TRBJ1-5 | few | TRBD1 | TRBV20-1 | CSASRTGGSNQPQHF | TGCAGTGCTAGTAGGACAGGGGGTAGCAATCAGCCCCAGCATTTT
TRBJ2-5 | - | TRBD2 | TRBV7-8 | CASSSPGLAGWVETQYF | TGTGCCAGCAGCTCCCCGGGACTAGCGGGTTGGGTGGAGACCCAGTACTTC
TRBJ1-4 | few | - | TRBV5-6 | CASSPYSGRVEKLFF | TGTGCCAGCAGCCCGTACTCAGGGCGCGTCGAAAAACTGTTTTTT
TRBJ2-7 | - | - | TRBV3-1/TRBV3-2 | CASSQAYYEQYF | TGTGCCAGCAGCCAAGCCTATTACGAGCAGTACTTC
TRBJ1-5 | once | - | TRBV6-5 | CASSDRRTGDQPQHF | TGTGCCAGCTCCGACAGGCGCACTGGGGATCAGCCCCAGCATTTT
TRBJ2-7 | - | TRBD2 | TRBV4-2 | CASSQDSGGGSYEQYF | TGTGCCAGCAGCCAAGATTCTGGCGGGGGGAGCTACGAGCAGTACTTC
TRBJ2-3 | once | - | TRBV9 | CASSGGRGAGVFTDTQYF | TGTGCCAGCAGCGGAGGGAGGGGGGCAGGAGTTTTCACAGATACGCAGTATTTT
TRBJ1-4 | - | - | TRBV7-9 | CASSSSDNEKLFF | TGTGCCAGCAGCTCCAGCGATAATGAAAAACTGTTTTTT